The entry below gives a single T cell receptor beta chain sequence along with its context. Trimming removed 5 bases at V and 0 bases at J, with 5 bases between. The CDR3 extends over 12 amino acids. Germline V gene data show CDR1 as SQVTM and CDR2 as ANQGSEA. These data are taken from a study of blood T cell repertoires in COVID-19. The wider study: Sites across the United States, Italy and Spain contributed samples from acute and convalescent COVID-19.

The table came from immunoSEQ multiplex PCR; TCRdb's copy has only in-frame clones and leaves some out. Of under 75,000 clones in the sample, less than 85% were seen once. V and J are TRBV29-1 and TRBJ2-1; TRBD2 might be the D (5 bases). The sequenced sample was peripheral blood. The TCR originated in a man aged 60 to 69 with acute or convalescent COVID-19. DNA for the CDR3: TGCAGCGTTCGGGGCTCCTACAATGAGCAGTTCTTC. Protein sequence: CSVRGSYNEQFF.